Listed below are T cell receptor beta chains from one sample, sequenced in a study of T cell responses to AZD1222 COVID-19 vaccine. The protocol was immunoSEQ multiplex PCR, while the TCRdb copy is restricted to in-frame clones and leaves out a portion. Of around 99,000 clones listed, about 85% are singletons. The sequencing here drew on peripheral blood, taken on day 0 of AZD1222 vaccination. The receptor set was obtained from an adult in good health. Each CDR3 is given with its conserved first and last residue. Fields, in order: J gene, D gene, V gene, CDR3 DNA, CDR3 protein. D genes are given only for firm matches.

j_call: TRBJ1-6
d_call: TRBD1
v_call: TRBV7-9
cdr3_nt: TGTGCCAGCAGTCATCCCTCAGGGGGCTCCTATAATTCACCCCTCCACTTT
cdr3_aa: CASSHPSGGSYNSPLHF

j_call: TRBJ2-3
d_call: TRBD2
v_call: TRBV27
cdr3_nt: TGTGCCAGCAGTTTATATATGCTGCGGGGGGGCACAGATACGCAGTATTTT
cdr3_aa: CASSLYMLRGGTDTQYF

j_call: TRBJ1-2
d_call: -
v_call: TRBV3-1/TRBV3-2
cdr3_nt: TGTGCCAGCAGCCACCCAGAGGGGTATGGCTACACCTTC
cdr3_aa: CASSHPEGYGYTF

j_call: TRBJ2-5
d_call: TRBD1
v_call: TRBV11-2
cdr3_nt: TGTGCCAGCAGCCTAATGGGACAGGGAAGCGAAGAGACCCAGTACTTC
cdr3_aa: CASSLMGQGSEETQYF

j_call: TRBJ2-3
d_call: -
v_call: TRBV4-2
cdr3_nt: TGTGCCAGCAGCCAAGCGGGGGCTGACACAGATACGCAGTATTTT
cdr3_aa: CASSQAGADTDTQYF

j_call: TRBJ2-5
d_call: TRBD2
v_call: TRBV4-1
cdr3_nt: TGCGCCAGCAGCCAAGTCTTCACAGCGGGGGGACTTCAAGAGACCCAGTACTTC
cdr3_aa: CASSQVFTAGGLQETQYF

j_call: TRBJ2-7
d_call: TRBD1
v_call: TRBV5-1
cdr3_nt: TGCGCCAGCAGCTTGGCAGGGGGCGTAACACCCTACGAGCAGTACTTC
cdr3_aa: CASSLAGGVTPYEQYF

j_call: TRBJ1-4
d_call: -
v_call: TRBV4-1
cdr3_nt: TGCGCCAGCAGCCAAGAAGACAGAGAAAAACTGTTTTTT
cdr3_aa: CASSQEDREKLFF

j_call: TRBJ2-3
d_call: TRBD2
v_call: TRBV24-1
cdr3_nt: TGTGCCACCAGTGTCGGGGAGGGCGGGGCAGATACGCAGTATTTT
cdr3_aa: CATSVGEGGADTQYF

j_call: TRBJ1-4
d_call: -
v_call: TRBV7-2
cdr3_nt: TGTGCCAGCAGCTTAGTCGGCACATCTAATGAAAAACTGTTTTTT
cdr3_aa: CASSLVGTSNEKLFF

j_call: TRBJ2-7
d_call: -
v_call: TRBV6-5
cdr3_nt: TGTGCCGTACGGCGGGATTCAGACGAGCAGTACTTC
cdr3_aa: CAVRRDSDEQYF

j_call: TRBJ2-5
d_call: TRBD2
v_call: TRBV5-8
cdr3_nt: TGTGCCAGCAGCTTACGGGGGTCTAGCGGGGTAGAGACCCAGTACTTC
cdr3_aa: CASSLRGSSGVETQYF

j_call: TRBJ2-7
d_call: TRBD1
v_call: TRBV28
cdr3_nt: TGTGCCAGCAGTTTTCGGGCAGGGGGCGCGCAGTACTTC
cdr3_aa: CASSFRAGGAQYF

j_call: TRBJ2-7
d_call: -
v_call: TRBV18
cdr3_nt: TGTGCCAGCTCACCGGGGGTGGAGGTGGACGAGCAGTACTTC
cdr3_aa: CASSPGVEVDEQYF

j_call: TRBJ1-4
d_call: -
v_call: TRBV13
cdr3_nt: TGTGCCAGCAGCCCATGGGAAAAACTGTTTTTT
cdr3_aa: CASSPWEKLFF

j_call: TRBJ2-7
d_call: -
v_call: TRBV10-3
cdr3_nt: TGTGCCATCAGTGCAGGGGCGGACTACGAGCAGTACTTC
cdr3_aa: CAISAGADYEQYF

j_call: TRBJ2-3
d_call: -
v_call: TRBV29-1
cdr3_nt: TGCAGCTCCAAACCAACAGACGACACAGATACGCAGTATTTT
cdr3_aa: CSSKPTDDTDTQYF